This TCR beta chain was identified during a study of shared clonotypes between healthy human individuals. General observations from the study: Non-shared clonotypes had lower generation probabilities than those shared by all four donors. Generally, naive subsets came out with larger estimated richness than memory subsets. Some naive CD4 clonotypes, 4% to 6%, turned up in common across several donors.

The assay was immunoSEQ multiplex PCR, and TCRdb's table has in-frame clones only and misses some. The sample includes over 2,000,000 clones, about 93% of them seen just once. Notes on this clone: Its specificity is unknown.

Trimming stripped 0 bases from V and 6 bases from J, with 10 bases between. The CDR3 length is 13 residues. Germline CDR1 SGDLS, CDR2 YYNGEE. CD45RO-negative CD8 cells positively selected for CCR7 made up the naive population, which excluded terminally differentiated effector memory CD45RA+ cells. The donors, all of them Caucasian adults, lived in Nashville, Tennessee. The chain couples TRBV9 to TRBJ2-7; no firm D call. The sequence was obtained from a man between 18 and 29 years old in good health. Some clones in this sample may be carry-over from other donors' samples. Source material: naive CD8+ T cells from PBMCs. The CDR3 spells CASSVVLGGEQYF. The CDR3, as DNA: TGTGCCAGCAGCGTAGTTCTGGGCGGCGAGCAGTACTTC. Based on the CDR3 plus reference TRBV9 and TRBJ2-7, the full variable domain is DSGVTQTPKHLITATGQRVTLRCSPRSGDLSVYWYQQSLDQGLQFLIQYYNGEERAKGNILERFSAQQFPDLHSELNLSSLELGDSALYFCASSVVLGGEQYFGPGTRLTVT.